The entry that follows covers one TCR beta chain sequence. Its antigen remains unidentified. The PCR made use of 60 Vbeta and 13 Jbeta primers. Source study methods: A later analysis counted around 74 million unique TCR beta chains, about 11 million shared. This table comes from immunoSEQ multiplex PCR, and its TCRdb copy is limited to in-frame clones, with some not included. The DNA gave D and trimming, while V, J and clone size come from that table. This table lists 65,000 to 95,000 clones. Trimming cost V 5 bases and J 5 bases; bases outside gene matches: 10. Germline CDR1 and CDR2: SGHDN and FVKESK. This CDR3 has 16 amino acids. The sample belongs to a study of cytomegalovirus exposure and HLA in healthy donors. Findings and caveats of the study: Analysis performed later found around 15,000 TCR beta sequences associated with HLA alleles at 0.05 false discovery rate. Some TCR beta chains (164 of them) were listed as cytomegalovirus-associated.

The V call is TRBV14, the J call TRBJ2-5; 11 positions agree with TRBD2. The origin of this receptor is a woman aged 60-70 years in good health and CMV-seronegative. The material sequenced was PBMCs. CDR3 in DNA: TGTGCCAGCAGCTCCGGCGGGCTAGCGGGAGGTGAGACCCAGTACTTC. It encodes CASSSGGLAGGETQYF.